This TCR beta chain was profiled in a study of T cells in Graves' hyperthyroidism and ophthalmopathy. Study results and caveats: In blood, most of the thyroid clonotypes expanded above 0.001 were also present. Ophthalmopathy was predicted by the model a median of about 6.7 months ahead of onset.

A patient was excluded if there was uncontrolled infection, other autoimmune disease, pregnancy or lactation. This clonotype was observed once. Its antigen is not identified. The V and J ends lost 3 bases and 3 bases, in that order; junction bases with no gene match: 11. CDR1 MGHRA and CDR2 YSYEKL come from the germline V gene. The CDR3 is 18 residues long. The investigators amplified TCR beta CDR3 regions from RNA transcripts. Primed by the HTBI set, a first-round RT-PCR was run on the TCR CDR3. TCRdb passed the multiplex PCR reads through MiXCR, listing each CDR3 protein once. Of approximately 510,000 distinct CDR3 sequences listed, over 35% are singletons.

This clonotype originated in an adult woman with Graves' disease, either hyperthyroidism or ophthalmopathy (not recorded which). The sequencing input was peripheral blood or thyroid tissue (not recorded which). This chain links TRBV4-1 with TRBJ2-2; 9 positions match TRBD2. The CDR3 spells CASSHGAGGPGYTGELFF. As DNA, the CDR3 is TGCGCCAGCAGCCATGGGGCGGGAGGGCCCGGTTACACCGGGGAGCTGTTTTTT.